This TCR beta chain emerged from a study of cytomegalovirus exposure and HLA in healthy donors. Study context: Inside one of the first data releases sat some 93 million unique TCRs taken from HLA-typed donors.

Trimming removed 5 bases from V and 5 bases from J, with 8 bases in between. Germline CDR1 SGHNT, CDR2 YENEEA. The CDR3 loop spans 12 amino acids. Everyone who donated was a healthy bone marrow donor. This clone was observed once. Its specificity is unknown. It was with 60 Vbeta and 13 Jbeta primers that the PCR ran. Here immunoSEQ multiplex PCR was the method, and the copy in TCRdb shows in-frame clones only, minus some. The table shows fewer than 150,000 clones, with roughly 72% occurring only once. Findings and caveats of the study: Later on, analysis showed that most CMV-associated TCR beta chains appeared to be HLA-restricted. A later analysis, which compared TCR beta chains of equal frequency, found the HLA-associated ones more clonally expanded.

The sequenced material came from PBMCs. This sequence joins TRBV11-3 and TRBJ2-3; D not certain. The source of this sequence is a woman between 40 and 50 years old in good health and CMV-seropositive. CDR3 sequence (DNA): TGTGCCAGCAGCCGCGGTGGAGATACGCAGTATTTT. This sequence encodes CASSRGGDTQYF.